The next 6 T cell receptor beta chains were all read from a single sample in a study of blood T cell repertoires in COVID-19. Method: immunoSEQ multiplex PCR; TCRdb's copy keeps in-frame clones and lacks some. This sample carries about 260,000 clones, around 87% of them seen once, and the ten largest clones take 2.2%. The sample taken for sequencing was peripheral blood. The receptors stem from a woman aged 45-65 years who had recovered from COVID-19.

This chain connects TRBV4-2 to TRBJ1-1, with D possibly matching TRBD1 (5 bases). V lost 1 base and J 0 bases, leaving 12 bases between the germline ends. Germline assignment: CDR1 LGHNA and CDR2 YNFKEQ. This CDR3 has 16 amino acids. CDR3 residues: CASSQGAGILNTEAFF. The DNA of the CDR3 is TGTGCCAGCAGCCAAGGGGCAGGGATCTTGAACACTGAAGCTTTCTTT.

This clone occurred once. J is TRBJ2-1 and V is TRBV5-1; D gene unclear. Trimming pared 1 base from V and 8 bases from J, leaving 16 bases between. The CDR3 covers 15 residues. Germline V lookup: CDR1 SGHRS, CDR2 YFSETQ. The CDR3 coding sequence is TGCGCCAGCAGCTTGAGGCCAGCGAATCTTGATGAGCAGTTCTTC. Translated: CASSLRPANLDEQFF.

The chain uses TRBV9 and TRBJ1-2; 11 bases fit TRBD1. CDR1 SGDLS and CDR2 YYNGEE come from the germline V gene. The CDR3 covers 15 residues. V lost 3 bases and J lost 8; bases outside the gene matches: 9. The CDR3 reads CASSANSGQGGGYTF. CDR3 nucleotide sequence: TGTGCCAGCAGCGCCAACTCGGGACAGGGGGGCGGCTACACCTTC.

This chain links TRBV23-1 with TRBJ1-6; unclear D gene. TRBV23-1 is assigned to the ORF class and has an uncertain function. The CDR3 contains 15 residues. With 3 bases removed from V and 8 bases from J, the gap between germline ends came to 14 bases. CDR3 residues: CASSHPELGDSPLHF. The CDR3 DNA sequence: TGCGCCAGCAGTCATCCGGAACTTGGAGATTCACCCCTCCACTTT.

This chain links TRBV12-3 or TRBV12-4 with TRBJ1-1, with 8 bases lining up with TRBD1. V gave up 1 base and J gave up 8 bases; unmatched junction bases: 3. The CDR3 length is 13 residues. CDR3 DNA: TGTGCCAGCAGTTTAGGCACAGGGGGAGAAGCTTTCTTT. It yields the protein CASSLGTGGEAFF.

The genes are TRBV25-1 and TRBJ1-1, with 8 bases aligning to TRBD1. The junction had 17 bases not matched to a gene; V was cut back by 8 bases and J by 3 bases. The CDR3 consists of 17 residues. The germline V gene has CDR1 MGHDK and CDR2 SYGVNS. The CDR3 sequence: CASYPNQGAGVHTEAFF. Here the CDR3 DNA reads TGTGCCAGCTATCCTAATCAGGGGGCGGGGGTGCACACTGAAGCTTTCTTT. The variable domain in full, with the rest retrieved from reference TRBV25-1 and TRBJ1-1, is EADIYQTPRYLVIGTGKKITLECSQTMGHDKMYWYQQDPGMELHLIHYSYGVNSTEKGDLSSESTVSRIRTEHFPLTLESARPSHTSQYLCASYPNQGAGVHTEAFFGQGTRLTVV.